This entry lists 15 T cell receptor beta chains sequenced from one sample in a study of shared clonotypes between healthy human individuals. Here immunoSEQ multiplex PCR was the method, and the copy in TCRdb shows in-frame clones only, minus some. The data contain about 2.1 million clones, just over 90% of them seen just once; the ten biggest clones take up more than 1.5%. Naive CD8 cells lacked CD45RO, underwent positive selection for CCR7 and left out terminally differentiated effector memory CD45RA+ cells. The specimen sequenced was naive CD8+ T cells from PBMCs. These receptors came from a man between 18 and 29 years old in good health. Some clones in this sample may be carry-over from other donors' samples.

The chain has TRBV27 and TRBJ2-7; D is perhaps TRBD1 (6 bases). The germline gives CDR1 MNHEY, CDR2 SMNVEV (reference sequence). The V end lost 2 bases, the J end lost 3 bases, and 14 bases lay between the germline ends. The CDR3 has 15 residues. CDR3 sequence: CASSLGTPSLYEQYF. The CDR3 DNA reads as TGTGCCAGCAGTTTAGGGACACCGAGCCTCTACGAGCAGTACTTC.

V is TRBV30 and J is TRBJ1-3, with 7 bases identical to TRBD1. Germline V gives CDR1 GTSNPN, CDR2 SVGIG (reference sequence). The CDR3 spans 16 residues. V lost 0 bases, J lost 2 bases, and 7 bases stayed unmatched. The CDR3 is CAWSVRVGQAGNTIYF. Written as DNA, the CDR3 is TGTGCCTGGAGTGTACGGGTAGGACAGGCTGGAAACACCATATATTTT.

This clone was observed once. The chain links TRBV6-1 to TRBJ1-5; D is ambiguous. The V end lost 3 bases, the J end lost 6 bases, and 9 bases lay between the germline ends. The CDR3 is 13 residues long. The V gene's germline CDR1 is MNHNS and CDR2 SASEGT. The CDR3, as DNA: TGTGCCAGCAGTGACGGGAGGGCTCAGCCCCAGCATTTT. This encodes CASSDGRAQPQHF.

In regard to this clone: This sample includes further DNA sequences coding for the same CDR3. V usage is TRBV27 and J usage is TRBJ2-7; D perhaps matches TRBD1 (5 bases). Germline CDR1 is MNHEY and CDR2 is SMNVEV (reference sequence). This CDR3 is built from 15 residues. V was cut by 2 bases and J by 0 bases, with 11 bases left in between. Here the CDR3 DNA reads TGTGCCAGCAGTTTAAGGCAGGGAACCTCCTACGAGCAGTACTTC. Its translation is CASSLRQGTSYEQYF.

In regard to this clone: The germline gene is not matched at one end of the junction; a read error may be the cause. The sample holds other DNA sequences that translate to the same CDR3. The J gene is TRBJ2-3, the V gene TRBV27; D gene uncertain. The V gene's germline CDR1 is MNHEY and CDR2 SMNVEV (reference sequence). The CDR3 runs 12 residues. The CDR3 loop reads CASSLGTDTQYF. The CDR3 DNA sequence: TGTGCCAGCAGTTTGGGCACGGATACGCAGTATTTT.

This clone was seen just once. Additional DNA sequences in this sample encode the identical CDR3. The chain joins TRBV9 to TRBJ2-1; D gene unclear. Germline-derived CDR1 and CDR2 are SGDLS and YYNGEE. Trimming stripped 0 bases from V and 2 bases from J, with 9 bases between. CDR3 length equals 15 residues. The CDR3, as DNA: TGTGCCAGCAGCGTAGCGGCAGGACCCTACAATGAGCAGTTCTTC. Translation gives CASSVAAGPYNEQFF.

V usage is TRBV6-5 and J usage is TRBJ2-2; 8 positions match TRBD2. CDR1 MNHEY and CDR2 SVGAGI come from the germline V gene. The length of the CDR3 is 15 residues. The junction had 5 bases not matched to a gene; V was cut back by 5 bases and J by 3 bases. Here the CDR3 reads CASSAGGLYTGELFF. The DNA for the CDR3 is TGTGCCAGCAGTGCGGGAGGCCTGTACACCGGGGAGCTGTTTTTT.

This clone was found a few times. The chain employs TRBV27 and TRBJ1-5, with 8 bases that match TRBD1. The CDR3 sequence is 15 residues long. The ends lost 5 bases at V and 1 base at J; junction bases unmatched: 4. Germline V gene lookup returns CDR1 MNHEY and CDR2 SMNVEV (reference sequence). CDR3 in amino acids: CASSETGVSNQPQHF. The CDR3 nucleotides read TGTGCCAGCAGTGAGACAGGGGTAAGCAATCAGCCCCAGCATTTT.

This clone was recorded only once. This sequence joins TRBV29-1 and TRBJ2-7, with D possibly being TRBD2 (6 bases). V was shortened by 7 bases and J by 3 bases, with 10 bases between the two germline ends. The germline CDR1 and CDR2 sequences are SQVTM and ANQGSEA. The CDR3 is 11 amino acids. CDR3 DNA: TGCAGCGCCCTGGACTACTACGAGCAGTACTTC. This sequence encodes CSALDYYEQYF.

The chain joins TRBV28 to TRBJ1-2; maybe TRBD1 (6 bases). Germline V gives CDR1 MDHEN, CDR2 SYDVKM. The CDR3 is 17 amino acids. The germline V and J ends were trimmed by 5 bases and 3 bases, with 22 bases remaining between them. The CDR3 DNA follows: TGTGCCAGCAGTCCGCGGGACACCCCGCTTTTACACTATGGCTACACCTTC. Protein sequence: CASSPRDTPLLHYGYTF.

On this clone itself: The junction shows a germline mismatch at one end, possibly a read error. The chain is built from TRBV7-9 and TRBJ1-2, with D uncertain. This CDR3 is built from 10 residues. CDR1 is SEHNR and CDR2 is FQNEAQ in the germline V gene (reference sequence). The CDR3: CASSLAGRSF. The DNA for the CDR3 is TGTGCCAGCAGCTTAGCGGGCAGGTCCTTC.

The chain employs TRBV7-9 and TRBJ2-1, with TRBD2 as a possible D gene (5 bases). V lost 5 bases to trimming and J lost 6 bases, with 11 bases between them. Germline CDR1 is SEHNR and CDR2 is FQNEAQ (reference sequence). The CDR3 covers 13 residues. CDR3 region: CASSTGLPNEQFF. CDR3 nucleotide sequence: TGTGCCAGCAGCACCGGACTGCCCAATGAGCAGTTCTTC.

Points on this clone: Other DNA sequences from this sample encode an identical CDR3 as well. The chain couples TRBV27 to TRBJ1-5; D unresolved. This CDR3 contains 13 residues. With 2 bases removed from V and 5 bases from J, the gap between germline ends came to 7 bases. Germline V lookup: CDR1 MNHEY, CDR2 SMNVEV (reference sequence). In DNA, the CDR3 is TGTGCCAGCAGTTTAGTGGGAGATCAGCCCCAGCATTTT. This translates into CASSLVGDQPQHF.

The rearrangement uses TRBV28 and TRBJ2-7; D is unclear. CDR1 and CDR2 from the germline V gene are MDHEN and SYDVKM. The CDR3 totals 15 residues. Trimming removed 3 bases at V and 0 bases at J, with 12 bases between. CDR3 sequence: CASSLLSLSSYEQYF. CDR3 bases: TGTGCCAGCAGTTTGCTGTCGTTAAGCTCCTACGAGCAGTACTTC.

This chain connects TRBV27 to TRBJ2-2; 9 nucleotides match TRBD2. With V trimmed by 1 base and J by 5 bases, 5 bases remained unmatched. This CDR3 has 16 residues. Germline CDR1 is MNHEY and CDR2 is SMNVEV (reference sequence). As DNA, the CDR3 is TGTGCCAGCAGTTTATGGGCGGGAGGGCCGACCGGGGAGCTGTTTTTT. It codes for CASSLWAGGPTGELFF.